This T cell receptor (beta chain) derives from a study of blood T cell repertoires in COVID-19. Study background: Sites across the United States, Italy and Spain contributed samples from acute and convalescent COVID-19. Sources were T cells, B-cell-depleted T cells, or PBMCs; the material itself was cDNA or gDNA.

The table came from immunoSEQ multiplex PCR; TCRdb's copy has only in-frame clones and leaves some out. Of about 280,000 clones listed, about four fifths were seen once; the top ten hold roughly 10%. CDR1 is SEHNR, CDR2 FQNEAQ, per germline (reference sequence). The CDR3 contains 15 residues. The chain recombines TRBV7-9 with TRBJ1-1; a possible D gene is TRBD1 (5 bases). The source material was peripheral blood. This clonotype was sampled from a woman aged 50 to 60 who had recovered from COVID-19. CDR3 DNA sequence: TGTGCTACAACTTTCCAAGGTCAGGGGAACACTGAAGCTTTCTTT. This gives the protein CATTFQGQGNTEAFF.